These 13 T cell receptor beta chains were sequenced from one sample in a study of T cells in Graves' hyperthyroidism and ophthalmopathy. RNA transcripts yielded amplified TCR beta CDR3 regions. During a first-round RT-PCR of the TCR CDR3, the HTBI primer set was used. One entry per CDR3 protein results from TCRdb running MiXCR on the multiplex PCR reads. In the table there are about 640,000 distinct CDR3 sequences, around 21% of which are singletons. The sequenced sample was blood. The receptors derive from a man between 25 and 39 years old with Graves' ophthalmopathy.

About this clonotype itself: This sequence may be a read error, since a much larger clone differs from it by one base. The CDR3 spells CASSLAGAPRSRLHF. In DNA, the CDR3 is TGTGCCAGCAGTTTAGCAGGGGCGCCCCGTTCACGCCTCCACTTT. The gene calls are TRBV12-3 or TRBV12-4 and TRBJ1-6, with a possible D match to TRBD1 (5 bases). CDR3 length: 15 residues.

There are many counts of this clonotype. This chain connects TRBV6-5 to TRBJ2-7; D possibly corresponds to TRBD1 (5 bases). The CDR3 covers 16 residues. V was clipped by 2 bases and J by 1 base, with 15 bases between them. CDR1 MNHEY and CDR2 SVGAGI come from the germline V gene. CDR3 protein: CASSYHRQFDSYEQYF. The CDR3 DNA reads TGTGCCAGCAGTTACCATCGACAGTTCGATTCCTACGAGCAGTACTTC.

This rearrangement joins TRBV18 to TRBJ2-3, with 10 bases lining up with TRBD2. The CDR3 runs to 15 residues. Germline CDR1 KGHSH, CDR2 LQKENI. The trim removed 3 bases at V and 6 bases at J, leaving 6 bases unmatched. The CDR3 coding sequence is TGTGCCAGCTCACCGACTAGCGGGCGCAGGGATACGCAGTATTTT. This encodes CASSPTSGRRDTQYF.

The chain couples TRBV20-1 to TRBJ2-1; 11 positions agree with TRBD2. J was trimmed by 7 bases and V by 5 bases; bases with no gene match: 10. CDR3 length: 15 amino acids. The V gene's germline CDR1 is DFQATT and CDR2 SNEGSKA (reference sequence). The CDR3 DNA sequence: TGCAGTGCTCACAAGACTAGCGGGGTTTTAAATGAGCAGTTCTTC. Amino acids: CSAHKTSGVLNEQFF.

The chain has TRBV28 and TRBJ2-1; TRBD2 matches 10 bases. The CDR3 extends over 19 amino acids. Germline CDR1 reads MDHEN; CDR2 reads SYDVKM. V gave up 3 bases and J gave up 0 bases; unmatched junction bases: 11. The CDR3 here is CASSLWLAGALISYNEQFF. The CDR3 DNA follows: TGTGCCAGCAGTTTGTGGCTAGCGGGAGCTCTAATCTCCTACAATGAGCAGTTCTTC.

Only a few counts were recorded for this clonotype. V is TRBV19 and J is TRBJ1-1; 7 bases are shared with TRBD1. This CDR3 comprises 15 residues. The germline CDR1 and CDR2 sequences are LNHDA and SQIVND (reference sequence). With 2 bases clipped from V and 7 bases from J, the junction kept 10 bases outside the gene matches. The CDR3 is CASSINSGGQDEAFF. The CDR3 region has the DNA TGTGCCAGTAGTATAAATTCCGGAGGACAGGATGAAGCTTTCTTT.

A few counts support this clonotype. V and J are TRBV19 and TRBJ1-5, with D possibly TRBD1 on 5 matching bases. CDR3 size: 15 residues. Germline loops: CDR1 LNHDA, CDR2 SQIVND (reference sequence). The germline V and J ends were trimmed by 1 base and 3 bases, with 10 bases remaining between them. The CDR3 loop reads CASSIAPGYNQPQHF. The CDR3, as DNA: TGTGCCAGTAGTATAGCCCCAGGGTACAATCAGCCCCAGCATTTT.

This clonotype was observed a handful of times. The genes are TRBV11-2 and TRBJ1-2; D gene uncertain. There are 15 residues in the CDR3. Germline V gives CDR1 SGHAT, CDR2 FQNNGV. Deletions cut 0 bases from V and 2 bases from J, with 10 bases between. In DNA, the CDR3 is TGTGCCAGCAGCTTAGACGTCGGTTTCAACTATGGCTACACCTTC. It translates to CASSLDVGFNYGYTF.

The sample holds a few counts of this clonotype. The chain recombines TRBV10-3 with TRBJ2-5; D is perhaps TRBD1 (5 bases). Germline V gene lookup returns CDR1 ENHRY and CDR2 SYGVKD. Trimming took 0 bases from V and 1 from J, leaving 15 bases between them. There are 17 residues in the CDR3. The CDR3 coding sequence is TGTGCCATCAGTGAGTCTGGCCCAAGGGGCCTCCAAGAGACCCAGTACTTC. Translated: CAISESGPRGLQETQYF.

This clonotype was seen ten or more times. The chain has TRBV28 and TRBJ2-1; D perhaps matches TRBD1 (5 bases). The V and J ends lost 0 bases and 8 bases respectively, with 26 bases between them. The CDR3 consists of 19 residues. The germline CDR1 and CDR2 sequences are MDHEN and SYDVKM. In nucleotides, the CDR3 is TGTGCCAGCAGTTTATGGGAAGGGGCTGCGACTGTCGGCTCCCATGAGCAGTTCTTC. Encoded protein: CASSLWEGAATVGSHEQFF. Looking up the rest from reference TRBV28 and TRBJ2-1 gives the full variable domain: DVKVTQSSRYLVKRTGEKVFLECVQDMDHENMFWYRQDPGLGLRLIYFSYDVKMKEKGDIPEGYSVSREKKERFSLILESASTNQTSMYLCASSLWEGAATVGSHEQFFGPGTRLTVL.

The chain carries TRBV20-1 and TRBJ2-1; no clear D. V lost 5 bases to trimming and J lost 4 bases, with 6 bases between them. The germline gives CDR1 DFQATT, CDR2 SNEGSKA (reference sequence). The CDR3 runs to 11 residues. In DNA form, the CDR3 reads TGCAGTGCTTTTCAGTACAATGAGCAGTTCTTC. Amino acids: CSAFQYNEQFF.

This clonotype has a count of ten or more. Relative to the germline gene, one junction end is altered; a read error may explain this. V usage is TRBV5-1 and J usage is TRBJ2-3; D is uncertain. From germline, CDR1 is SGHRS and CDR2 YFSETQ. CDR3 size: 14 residues. DNA for the CDR3: TGTGCCAGCAGCTTAGGCCTCAGCACAGATACGCAGTATTTT. Its translation: CASSLGLSTDTQYF.

This clonotype appeared a few times. The chain employs TRBV4-1 and TRBJ1-2; a possible D gene is TRBD1 (5 bases). V lost 3 bases to trimming and J lost 4 bases, with 15 bases between them. Germline loops: CDR1 MGHRA, CDR2 YSYEKL. The CDR3 is made up of 15 amino acids. The CDR3 DNA reads TGCGCCAGCAGCCAGGGGCAGGGAGAGGTCTATGGCTACACCTTC. Encoded protein: CASSQGQGEVYGYTF.